The 31 T cell receptor beta chains presented below share a single source sample, sequenced in a study of cytomegalovirus exposure and HLA in healthy donors. Clones were sequenced by immunoSEQ multiplex PCR, and TCRdb holds only the in-frame ones, with some missing. The sample lists about 89,000 clones, roughly 83% occurring once. Material for sequencing was PBMCs. Every receptor here comes from a woman younger than 35 in good health and CMV-seropositive.

The V gene is TRBV11-2, the J gene TRBJ2-2, with 9 bases fitting TRBD1. CDR1 is SGHAT, CDR2 FQNNGV, per germline. The CDR3 covers 15 residues. The V segment lost 0 bases and the J segment 7 bases; nucleotides outside the gene matches: 3. Here the CDR3 reads CASSLDLTGGGELFF. The DNA for the CDR3 is TGTGCCAGCAGCTTAGACTTGACAGGGGGCGGGGAGCTGTTTTTT.

The table lists this clone with a count of one. The rearrangement uses TRBV5-1 and TRBJ2-7; 7 bases fit TRBD2. Per germline, CDR1 SGHRS and CDR2 YFSETQ. This CDR3 is 13 amino acids long. J was trimmed by 2 bases and V by 5 bases; bases with no gene match: 4. The CDR3: CASSWGGPYEQYF. CDR3 coding DNA: TGCGCCAGCAGTTGGGGGGGACCCTACGAGCAGTACTTC.

The chain uses TRBV27 and TRBJ2-3, with TRBD2 identical over 9 bases. Germline values: CDR1 MNHEY, CDR2 SMNVEV (reference sequence). The V segment lost 2 bases and the J segment 13 bases; nucleotides outside the gene matches: 10. CDR3 length: 14 residues. CDR3 amino acids: CASSLERGAPSKYF. The CDR3 DNA is TGTGCCAGCAGTTTAGAGCGGGGGGCCCCCTCGAAGTATTTT.

The chain employs TRBV5-1 and TRBJ2-1, with 7 bases lining up with TRBD1. The trim removed 0 bases at V and 2 bases at J, leaving 5 bases unmatched. Germline CDR1 SGHRS, CDR2 YFSETQ. The CDR3 contains 16 residues. In DNA form, the CDR3 reads TGCGCCAGCAGCTTGGGTACAGGGGCGACCTACAATGAGCAGTTCTTC. Protein: CASSLGTGATYNEQFF.

The V and J genes are TRBV5-1 and TRBJ2-1; tentative D call: TRBD2 (5 bases). Trimming left V 4 bases short and J 8 bases short, with 13 bases between. This CDR3 is built from 13 residues. The germline CDR1 and CDR2 sequences are SGHRS and YFSETQ. DNA for the CDR3: TGCGCCAGCAGCCAGATACTAGAGGATGAGCAGTTCTTC. Translation: CASSQILEDEQFF.

Turning to this clone: Other nucleotide sequences from this sample produce the same CDR3. The chain combines TRBV19 with TRBJ1-2; a weak D match, TRBD1 (5 bases). The CDR3 covers 15 residues. Between the trimmed V and J ends, which lost 3 bases and 1 base, there was a span of 12 bases. Germline V gives CDR1 LNHDA, CDR2 SQIVND (reference sequence). CDR3 coding DNA: TGTGCCAGTAGTATTTCGGGGGAATATAACTATGGCTACACCTTC. It translates to CASSISGEYNYGYTF.

This clone was observed a handful of times. V and J are TRBV28 and TRBJ1-2; D ambiguous. Germline V gene data show CDR1 as MDHEN and CDR2 as SYDVKM. V lost 6 bases and J lost 1, with 3 bases in between. CDR3 length: 11 amino acids. The CDR3 nucleotides read TGTGCCAGCAGGCGTAACTATGGCTACACCTTC. Protein sequence: CASRRNYGYTF.

The chain carries TRBV10-3 and TRBJ2-2; weak D call: TRBD1 (6 bases). Trimming took 6 bases from V and 7 from J, leaving 15 bases between them. The germline CDR1 and CDR2 sequences are ENHRY and SYGVKD. CDR3 size: 14 residues. DNA of the CDR3: TGTGCCATCAGGGAGGACAGCTTGGTCGGGGAGCTGTTTTTT. This codes for CAIREDSLVGELFF.

The chain has TRBV6-5 and TRBJ1-3, with TRBD1 identical over 7 bases. Germline-derived CDR1 and CDR2 are MNHEY and SVGAGI. The CDR3 consists of 15 residues. J was trimmed by 9 bases and V by 4 bases; bases with no gene match: 12. The CDR3 loop is CASSLARGAASTIYF. The CDR3 region has the DNA TGTGCCAGCAGTTTGGCCAGGGGGGCGGCAAGCACCATATATTTT.

This chain uses TRBV1 with TRBJ1-5; the table assigns TRBD1, which was not confirmed against the DNA. TRBV1 is recorded as a pseudogene. The CDR3 loop spans 15 amino acids. The CDR3 sequence is CTTDRRVYSNQPQHF. The CDR3 DNA reads TGCACCACGGACAGGAGAGTATATAGCAATCAGCCCCAGCATTTT.

This chain connects TRBV10-2 to TRBJ2-5, with 8 bases identical to TRBD2. V lost 4 bases, J lost 2 bases, and 12 bases stayed unmatched. CDR1 WSHSY and CDR2 SAAADI come from the germline V gene. The CDR3 covers 17 residues. CDR3 sequence: CASSGGDAGGEQETQYF. In nucleotides, the CDR3 is TGCGCCAGCAGTGGTGGAGATGCCGGGGGGGAACAAGAGACCCAGTACTTC.

The CDR3 protein is CASSSIQGEGNTEAFF. As DNA, the CDR3 is TGTGCCAGCAGCTCAATACAGGGGGAGGGGAACACTGAAGCTTTCTTT. V is TRBV7-9 and J is TRBJ1-1; 8 bases agree with TRBD1. J was trimmed by 1 base and V by 4 bases; bases with no gene match: 8. Germline-derived CDR1 and CDR2 are SEHNR and FQNEAQ (reference sequence). This CDR3 contains 16 residues.

The chain recombines TRBV21-1 with TRBJ1-3; the table's D call, TRBD1, was not checked against the DNA. TRBV21-1 is an annotated pseudogene. This CDR3 spans 17 amino acids. The CDR3 here is CASSKEVQVPSGNTIYF. CDR3 sequence (DNA): TGTGCCAGCAGCAAAGAAGTCCAGGTCCCCTCTGGAAACACCATATATTTT.

This chain connects TRBV5-1 to TRBJ2-5, with 12 bases identical to TRBD2. This CDR3 is built from 18 residues. Unmatched junction bases numbered 11, after V lost 3 bases and J lost 2 bases. Germline-derived CDR1 and CDR2 are SGHRS and YFSETQ. The DNA for the CDR3 is TGCGCCAGCAGCTGGGGGCTAGCGGGGGGGCCTAGGCAAGAGACCCAGTACTTC. It translates to CASSWGLAGGPRQETQYF.

This clone has just one count. V usage is TRBV7-2 and J usage is TRBJ2-2; maybe TRBD1 (5 bases). V dropped 5 bases and J dropped 4 bases, with 14 bases sitting between them. Germline V CDR1 and CDR2: SGHTA, FQGNSA. This CDR3 has 15 residues. The DNA for the CDR3 is TGTGCCAGCAGCCCCGCCAGGGTTAGCACCGGGGAGCTGTTTTTT. Its translation is CASSPARVSTGELFF.

This chain joins TRBV5-1 and TRBJ2-7; the D gene is possibly TRBD2 (5 bases). The CDR3 runs 12 residues. CDR1 SGHRS and CDR2 YFSETQ come from the germline V gene. V gave up 4 bases and J gave up 9 bases, with 14 bases separating them. The DNA for the CDR3 is TGCGCCAGCAGCGGAGGAGACACCGTGCAGTACTTC. It yields the protein CASSGGDTVQYF.

The rearrangement joins TRBV9 to TRBJ2-3; 9 nucleotides line up with TRBD1. This CDR3 region has 16 residues. Germline V CDR1 and CDR2: SGDLS, YYNGEE. Unmatched junction bases numbered 7, after V lost 3 bases and J lost 2 bases. The CDR3 nucleotides are TGTGCCAGCAGCGCCGGACAGGGGCGGACCACAGATACGCAGTATTTT. Protein sequence: CASSAGQGRTTDTQYF.

CDR3: CASSLTGRYINQPQHF. DNA of the CDR3: TGTGCCAGCAGCCTGACAGGGAGGTATATCAATCAGCCCCAGCATTTT. The gene calls are TRBV28 and TRBJ1-5, with 7 bases fitting TRBD1. V lost 6 bases and J lost 3; bases outside the gene matches: 11. The germline V gene has CDR1 MDHEN and CDR2 SYDVKM. CDR3 size: 16 residues.

The rearrangement links TRBV2 to TRBJ2-5, with 9 bases lining up with TRBD1. The end of the DNA fits TRBJ2-7 better, so the J call may be wrong. Germline V lookup: CDR1 SNHLY, CDR2 FYNNEI. The CDR3 runs to 15 residues. The CDR3 spells CASREFGTGKSEQYF. CDR3 coding DNA: TGTGCCAGCAGGGAATTCGGGACAGGGAAATCCGAGCAGTACTTC.

The CDR3: CATSNRVINQPQHF. CDR3 in DNA: TGTGCCACCAGCAACAGGGTTATCAATCAGCCCCAGCATTTT. The chain joins TRBV15 to TRBJ1-5; the D gene is possibly TRBD1 (6 bases). Trimming pared 4 bases from V and 3 bases from J, leaving 10 bases between. CDR1 is LNHNV and CDR2 is YYDKDF in the germline V gene (reference sequence). The CDR3 has 14 amino acids.

V gene TRBV5-6 combines with J gene TRBJ1-6, with D possibly being TRBD1 (5 bases). The germline V gene has CDR1 SGHDT and CDR2 YYEEEE. Trimming removed 1 base from V and 6 bases from J, with 14 bases in between. There are 16 residues in the CDR3. CDR3 loop: CASSLNGGASNSPLHF. In DNA form, the CDR3 reads TGTGCCAGCAGCTTGAACGGGGGAGCATCTAATTCACCCCTCCACTTT.

The rearrangement links TRBV10-3 to TRBJ2-6, with 8 nucleotides matching TRBD1. The CDR3 extends over 16 amino acids. J lost 0 bases, V lost 5 bases, and 3 bases had no gene match. Germline V gene lookup returns CDR1 ENHRY and CDR2 SYGVKD. The CDR3 here is CAISTGQGSGANVLTF. The CDR3 coding sequence is TGTGCCATCAGTACTGGACAGGGCTCTGGGGCCAACGTCCTGACTTTC.

The rearrangement uses TRBV6-6 and TRBJ2-7; D is undetermined. With 8 bases removed from V and 0 bases from J, the gap between germline ends came to 8 bases. Germline CDR1 reads MNHNY; CDR2 reads SVGAGI (reference sequence). The CDR3 loop spans 12 amino acids. For the CDR3, the DNA is TGTGCCAGCTATACGAGCTCCTACGAGCAGTACTTC. Protein sequence: CASYTSSYEQYF.

The rearrangement links TRBV6-5 to TRBJ1-2, with D possibly matching TRBD1 (6 bases). Germline-derived CDR1 and CDR2 are MNHEY and SVGAGI. The CDR3 spans 15 residues. V lost 5 bases, J lost 2 bases, and 15 bases lay in between. In DNA form, the CDR3 reads TGTGCCAGCAGTGGACAGCCCACGGCGAACTATGGCTACACCTTC. This sequence encodes CASSGQPTANYGYTF.

This rearrangement joins TRBV10-2 to TRBJ2-5, with a tentative D call TRBD2 (5 bases). The ends were cut back, 3 bases at V and 1 base at J, with 18 bases in the middle. Germline V gene sequence: CDR1 WSHSY, CDR2 SAAADI. This CDR3 contains 17 residues. CDR3 in amino acids: CASSDPVLGGVQETQYF. DNA of the CDR3: TGCGCCAGCAGTGATCCAGTACTAGGTGGGGTCCAAGAGACCCAGTACTTC.

In regard to this clone: At one end the junction does not follow the germline gene, possibly because of a read error. The chain is built from TRBV4-1 and TRBJ1-2, with 7 bases that match TRBD1. Germline V gene data show CDR1 as MGHRA and CDR2 as YSYEKL. The CDR3 runs 14 residues. The CDR3: CASSQDLWTGGSRF. CDR3 nucleotides: TGCGCCAGCAGCCAGGACCTCTGGACAGGCGGATCCCGATTC.

This chain links TRBV7-8 with TRBJ1-6; D gene unclear. V lost 3 bases and J lost 6, with 12 bases in between. Germline V gene sequence: CDR1 SGHVS, CDR2 FQNEAQ. The CDR3 totals 15 residues. CDR3 residues: CASSFVDRGNSPLHF. The CDR3 DNA follows: TGTGCCAGCAGCTTCGTCGACCGGGGTAATTCACCCCTCCACTTT.

The chain has TRBV28 and TRBJ1-5; 8 bases map to TRBD1. V lost 6 bases, J lost 0 bases, and 13 bases stayed unmatched. CDR3 length equals 18 residues. From germline, CDR1 is MDHEN and CDR2 SYDVKM. The CDR3 bases are TGTGCCAGCAGCCCAGGGGGCGCAGGGTATTATAGCAATCAGCCCCAGCATTTT. It is translated as CASSPGGAGYYSNQPQHF.

This chain uses TRBV11-1 with TRBJ1-1; D perhaps matches TRBD1 (6 bases). Germline loops: CDR1 SGHAT, CDR2 FQDESV (reference sequence). CDR3 size: 14 residues. The V gene lost 5 bases and the J gene lost 1 base, with 11 bases spanning the gap. The CDR3 sequence: CASSRRGANTEAFF. The CDR3 region has the DNA TGTGCCAGCAGCCGCAGGGGTGCGAACACTGAAGCTTTCTTT.

This sequence joins TRBV5-4 and TRBJ1-2; 8 bases are a match to TRBD1. Losses at the gene ends were 4 bases for V and 2 bases for J; bases not matched to a gene: 7. This CDR3 is built from 15 residues. Germline V lookup: CDR1 SGHNT, CDR2 YYREEE (reference sequence). The CDR3 loop is CASSPRQGRNYGYTF. The CDR3 region has the DNA TGTGCCAGCAGCCCCCGACAGGGGAGGAACTATGGCTACACCTTC. Combining the CDR3 with reference TRBV5-4 and TRBJ1-2 gives the whole variable domain ETGVTQSPTHLIKTRGQQVTLRCSSQSGHNTVSWYQQALGQGPQFIFQYYREEENGRGNFPPRFSGLQFPNYSSELNVNALELDDSALYLCASSPRQGRNYGYTFGSGTRLTVV.

This chain uses TRBV30 with TRBJ2-1; TRBD2 matches at 7 bases. The germline CDR1 and CDR2 sequences are GTSNPN and SVGIG (reference sequence). Unmatched junction bases numbered 4, after V lost 3 bases and J lost 2 bases. The CDR3 extends over 14 amino acids. CDR3 bases: TGTGCCTGGAGGACTAGCAATCCCTACAATGAGCAGTTCTTC. It codes for CAWRTSNPYNEQFF.